These T cell receptor beta chains were read from a single sample in a study of cytomegalovirus exposure and HLA in healthy donors. Libraries were prepared by immunoSEQ multiplex PCR; TCRdb keeps only in-frame clonotypes and omits some of them. The sample has tens of thousands of clones, roughly two thirds seen once. Sequencing used PBMCs. The receptors originated from a man aged 60-69 years in good health and CMV-seropositive. The CDR3 runs from the conserved cysteine through the conserved F or W. Each record gives: J gene, V gene, CDR3 protein.

TRBJ2-7 TRBV5-1 CASSLGVLYGEQYF
TRBJ2-7 TRBV5-8 CASTPGGSLDEQYF
TRBJ1-2 TRBV6-5 CASSYGRGNYGYTF
TRBJ2-7 TRBV5-1 CASSSWGGAAYEQYF
TRBJ2-5 TRBV6-1 CATRLAGGEETQYF
TRBJ1-4 TRBV6-1 CASKTASRGEKLFF
TRBJ1-5 TRBV7-6 CASSLAYGQGNQPQHF
TRBJ2-5 TRBV7-2 CASSLVRGGQETQYF
TRBJ1-1 TRBV21-1 CASSWTGVSNTEAFF
TRBJ2-2 TRBV9 CASSVAGEGTGELFF
TRBJ2-1 TRBV4-3 CASSQERRAGGSSYNEQFF
TRBJ1-3 TRBV5-4 CASSSAQGIGTIYF
TRBJ2-5 TRBV5-4 CASSVDRGLGETQYF
TRBJ1-6 TRBV19 CASSWSEGLGSPLHF
TRBJ1-2 TRBV7-2 CASSLAAWEPYTF
TRBJ2-3 TRBV10-3 CAISESGKGNTQYF
TRBJ1-4 TRBV6-1 CASSDWTGGNEKLFF
TRBJ2-7 TRBV7-9 CASSFGQGINEQYF
TRBJ2-1 TRBV5-1 CASSRTSVPDEQFF
TRBJ2-2 TRBV5-1 CASSLQGVGLAGELFF
TRBJ2-1 TRBV29-1 CSDLAPSATSYNEQFF
TRBJ2-5 TRBV28 CASSLFTSRLQETQYF
TRBJ2-3 TRBV29-1 CTGLAGGSTDTQYF
TRBJ2-5 TRBV6-1 CASSEARTGTQYF
TRBJ1-1 TRBV7-7 CASSLADRGLTEAFF
TRBJ2-4 TRBV6-5 CASSPGEGGKNIQYF
TRBJ2-3 TRBV9 CASSVGSSGGRDTQYF
TRBJ2-2 TRBV6-6 CASRDRGQGATGELFF
TRBJ1-3 TRBV19 CASNPTGNLNTIYF
TRBJ2-1 TRBV7-2 CASSLLVGASEQFF
TRBJ2-7 TRBV7-7 CASSLSRLSYEQYF
TRBJ2-7 TRBV5-1 CASKTRDRGEQYF
TRBJ2-1 TRBV9 CASSVRYNEQFF
TRBJ2-7 TRBV7-9 CASSQQGFDEQYF
TRBJ2-1 TRBV7-8 CASSLDAGLAFYEQFF
TRBJ2-7 TRBV5-6 CASSSTGGEYEQYF
TRBJ2-5 TRBV6-5 CASSYTGLAGSETQYF
TRBJ1-2 TRBV7-9 CASSPEGRGAYGYTF
TRBJ2-4 TRBV28 CASNSQNIQYF
TRBJ1-5 TRBV6-5 CASSYSRQGYQPQHF
TRBJ2-7 TRBV7-2 CASSLNGGRDAEQYF
TRBJ1-6 TRBV4-3 CASSRDSNSPLHF